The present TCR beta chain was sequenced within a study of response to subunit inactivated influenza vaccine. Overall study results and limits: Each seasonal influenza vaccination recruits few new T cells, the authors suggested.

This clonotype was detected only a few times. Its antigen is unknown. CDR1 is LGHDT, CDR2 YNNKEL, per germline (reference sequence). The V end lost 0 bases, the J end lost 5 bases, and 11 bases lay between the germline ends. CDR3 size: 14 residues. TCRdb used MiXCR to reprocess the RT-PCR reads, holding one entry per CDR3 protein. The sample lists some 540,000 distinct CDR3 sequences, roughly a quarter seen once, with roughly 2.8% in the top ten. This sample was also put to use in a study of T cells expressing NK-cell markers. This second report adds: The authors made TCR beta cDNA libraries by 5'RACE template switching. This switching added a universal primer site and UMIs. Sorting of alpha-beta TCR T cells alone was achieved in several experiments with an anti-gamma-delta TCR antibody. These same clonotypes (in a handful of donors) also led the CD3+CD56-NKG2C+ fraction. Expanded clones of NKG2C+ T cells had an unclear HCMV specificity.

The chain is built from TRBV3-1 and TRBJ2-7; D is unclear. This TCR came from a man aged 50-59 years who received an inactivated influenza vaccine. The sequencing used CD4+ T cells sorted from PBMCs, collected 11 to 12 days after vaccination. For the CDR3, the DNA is TGTGCCAGCAGCCAAGACGGTATTGTGGACGAGCAGTACTTC. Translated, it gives CASSQDGIVDEQYF.